This record concerns one T cell receptor (beta chain) sequence. Between the trimmed V and J ends, which lost 4 bases and 5 bases, there was a span of 15 bases. Germline values: CDR1 SNHLY, CDR2 FYNNEI. The CDR3 is 14 residues long. This specimen comes from a study of human T cells and chemical hapten exposure. Study-level background: The use of 2% DPC on around 2 cm by around 2 cm of upper inner arm skin constituted sensitization. Across its roughly 22 weeks, the study gave patients weekly diphenylcyclopropenone doses to the scalp. How much TCR each sample yielded varied, mostly because pooled library volumes differed slightly.

Time point reported: pre-sensitization, week 0. Treatment specified: therapeutic diphenylcyclopropenone sensitization with weekly scalp DPC. Each CDR3 protein is one row after TCRdb ran MiXCR on the RACE reads. This table has about 89,000 distinct CDR3 sequences, 9.5% to 14% appearing once. This chain links TRBV2 with TRBJ2-7, with D unclear. This sequence originates from a woman aged 60-75 years with alopecia areata. Some clones in this sample may be carry-over from other donors' samples. This specimen was whole blood, taken in connection with sensitization to the hapten diphenylcyclopropenone (DPC). Here the CDR3 reads CASSVGRLENEQYF. CDR3 nucleotide sequence: TGTGCCAGCAGTGTAGGACGCCTGGAAAACGAGCAGTACTTC.